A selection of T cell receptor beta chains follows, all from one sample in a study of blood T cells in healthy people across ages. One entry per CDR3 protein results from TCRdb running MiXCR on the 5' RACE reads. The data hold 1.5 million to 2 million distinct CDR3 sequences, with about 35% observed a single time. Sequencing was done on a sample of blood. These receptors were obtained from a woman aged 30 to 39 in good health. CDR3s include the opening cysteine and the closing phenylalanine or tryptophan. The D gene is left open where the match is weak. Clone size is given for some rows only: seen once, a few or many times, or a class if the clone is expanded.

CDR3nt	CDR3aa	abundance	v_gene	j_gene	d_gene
TGCGCCAGCAGCTTGAAGGACTACCAGGACCCCCAGTACTTC	CASSLKDYQDPQYF	few	TRBV5-1	TRBJ2-5	.
TGCAGCGTTGATCGGGGGCTAGCGCACATCAGGAGCTCCTACGAGCAGTACTTC	CSVDRGLAHIRSSYEQYF	.	TRBV29-1	TRBJ2-7	.
TGCAGTGCGCGATTACCCGGGACGGGTAATGAAAAACTGTTTTTT	CSARLPGTGNEKLFF	.	TRBV20-1	TRBJ1-4	.
TGTGCCAGCAGCTTACGGGGGGGAGCTACTAATGAGCAGTTCTTC	CASSLRGGATNEQFF	.	TRBV7-3	TRBJ2-1	TRBD2
TGTGCCAGCAGCGCCCACCGGGGGGGACTTACTTACTACGAGCAGTACTTC	CASSAHRGGLTYYEQYF	.	TRBV12-3/TRBV12-4	TRBJ2-7	TRBD2
TGCGCCAGCAGCCGACGACTAGCGGGAGATGAGGAGAATGAGCAGTTCTTC	CASSRRLAGDEENEQFF	.	TRBV5-1	TRBJ2-1	TRBD2
TGTGCCAGCAGTGACTGCCGGACTAGCGGGGGCTCCAGCCAAAAAAACATTCAGTACTTC	CASSDCRTSGGSSQKNIQYF	few	TRBV6-4	TRBJ2-4	TRBD2
TGCAGTGCTAGGGCGGACAGGGATAATGGCTACACCTTC	CSARADRDNGYTF	few	TRBV20-1	TRBJ1-2	TRBD1
TGCAGCGTTGAAGATTCCACTAACCGGGGCACTGAAGCTTTCTTT	CSVEDSTNRGTEAFF	.	TRBV29-1	TRBJ1-1	.
TGCGCCAGCAGCCAAGTGAAGAGGACTAGCAGTAATTACAATGAGCAGTTCTTC	CASSQVKRTSSNYNEQFF	few	TRBV4-1	TRBJ2-1	TRBD2
TGCGCCAGCAGCCCTGGACTCAAAGGCGATTCACCCCTCCACTTT	CASSPGLKGDSPLHF	few	TRBV5-1	TRBJ1-6	.
TGTGCCAGCAGCGAAAAGACAGGACCTCAAGAGACCCAGTACTTC	CASSEKTGPQETQYF	.	TRBV5-4	TRBJ2-5	.
TGTGCCATCAGTGAAATGGGACCCCGAAAAAATGAGCAGTTCTTC	CAISEMGPRKNEQFF	.	TRBV10-3	TRBJ2-1	.
TGCAGTGCTAGGAGTTTGGGACTAGCGGGGGGGCCATACGAGCAGTACTTC	CSARSLGLAGGPYEQYF	.	TRBV20-1	TRBJ2-7	TRBD2
TGTGTCAGCAGCCTAGAGACCCAGTACTTC	CVSSLETQYF	.	TRBV7-6	TRBJ2-5	.
TGTGCCAGCAGTGAATGGACCGAGGGGTCCGAGCAGTACTTC	CASSEWTEGSEQYF	.	TRBV2	TRBJ2-7	.
TGTGCCAGCGAGCGCGCGGAAACCTACAATGAGCAGTTCTTC	CASERAETYNEQFF	many	TRBV25-1	TRBJ2-1	.
TGTGCCAGCAGTTTAGCGCGGGGGAGAATCTACGAGCAGTACTTC	CASSLARGRIYEQYF	few	TRBV12-3/TRBV12-4	TRBJ2-7	TRBD2
TGTGCCAGCGGGTGGGGCTCATCGAACGGCAATCAGCCCCAGCATTTT	CASGWGSSNGNQPQHF	few	TRBV12-3/TRBV12-4	TRBJ1-5	.
TGTGCCAGCAACTCCCTTGGGGACAGGGGGTTTAATTCACCCCTCCACTTT	CASNSLGDRGFNSPLHF	few	TRBV28	TRBJ1-6	TRBD1